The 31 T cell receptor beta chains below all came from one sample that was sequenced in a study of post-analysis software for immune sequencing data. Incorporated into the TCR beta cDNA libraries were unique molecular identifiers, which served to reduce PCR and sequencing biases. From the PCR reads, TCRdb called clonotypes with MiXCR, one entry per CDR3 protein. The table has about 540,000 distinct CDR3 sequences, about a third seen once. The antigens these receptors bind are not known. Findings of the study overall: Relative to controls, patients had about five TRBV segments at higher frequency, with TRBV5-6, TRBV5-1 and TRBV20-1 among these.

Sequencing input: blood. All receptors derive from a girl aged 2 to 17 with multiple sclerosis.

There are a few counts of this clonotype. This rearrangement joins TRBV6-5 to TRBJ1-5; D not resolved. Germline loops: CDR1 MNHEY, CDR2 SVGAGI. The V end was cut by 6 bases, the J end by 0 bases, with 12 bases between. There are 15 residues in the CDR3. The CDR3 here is CASSLRSYSNQPQHF. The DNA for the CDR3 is TGTGCCAGCAGCCTTAGATCTTATAGCAATCAGCCCCAGCATTTT.

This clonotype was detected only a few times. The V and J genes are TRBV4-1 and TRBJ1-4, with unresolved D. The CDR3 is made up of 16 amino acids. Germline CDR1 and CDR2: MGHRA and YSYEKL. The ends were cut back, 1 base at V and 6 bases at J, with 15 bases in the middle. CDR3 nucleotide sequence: TGCGCCAGCAGCCAAGGGCCCCGTGGTAGTTATGAAAAACTGTTTTTT. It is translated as CASSQGPRGSYEKLFF.

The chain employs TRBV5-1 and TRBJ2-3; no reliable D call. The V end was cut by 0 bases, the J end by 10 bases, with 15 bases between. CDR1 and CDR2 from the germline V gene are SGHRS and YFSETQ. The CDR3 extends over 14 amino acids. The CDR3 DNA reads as TGCGCCAGCAGCTTGGAGGTGACACCAGGCGCGCAGTATTTT. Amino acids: CASSLEVTPGAQYF.

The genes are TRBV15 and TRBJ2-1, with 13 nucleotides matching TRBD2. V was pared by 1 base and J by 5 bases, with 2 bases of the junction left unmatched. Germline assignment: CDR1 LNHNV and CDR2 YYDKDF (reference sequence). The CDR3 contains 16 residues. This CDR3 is CATSRAGLAGNNEQFF. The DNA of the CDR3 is TGTGCCACCAGCAGAGCGGGACTAGCGGGGAACAATGAGCAGTTCTTC.

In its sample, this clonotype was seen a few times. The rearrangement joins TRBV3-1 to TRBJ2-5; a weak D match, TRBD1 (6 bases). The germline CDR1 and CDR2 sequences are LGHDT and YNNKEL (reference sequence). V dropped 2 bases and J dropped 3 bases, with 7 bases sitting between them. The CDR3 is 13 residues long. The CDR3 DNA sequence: TGTGCCAGCAGCCAACGGACAGAAGAGACCCAGTACTTC. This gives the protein CASSQRTEETQYF.

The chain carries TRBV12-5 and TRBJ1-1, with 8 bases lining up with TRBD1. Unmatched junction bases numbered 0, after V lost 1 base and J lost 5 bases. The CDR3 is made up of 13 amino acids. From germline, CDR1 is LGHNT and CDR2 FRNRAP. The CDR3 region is CASGLGQGTEAFF. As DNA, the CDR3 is TGTGCTAGTGGTTTGGGACAGGGGACTGAAGCTTTCTTT.

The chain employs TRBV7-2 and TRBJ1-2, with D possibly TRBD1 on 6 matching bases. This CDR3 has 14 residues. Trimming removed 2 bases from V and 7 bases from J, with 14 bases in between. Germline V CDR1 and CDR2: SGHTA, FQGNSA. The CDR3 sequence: CASSLHDGQTGYTF. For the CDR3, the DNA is TGTGCCAGCAGCTTACACGACGGACAGACTGGCTACACCTTC.

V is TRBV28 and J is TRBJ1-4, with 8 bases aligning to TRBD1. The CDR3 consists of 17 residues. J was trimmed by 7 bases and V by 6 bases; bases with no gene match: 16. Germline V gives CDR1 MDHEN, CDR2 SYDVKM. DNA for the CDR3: TGTGCCAGCAGGATGCGCCTCTTGACAGGGGAGCGTGAAAAACTGTTTTTT. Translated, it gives CASRMRLLTGEREKLFF.

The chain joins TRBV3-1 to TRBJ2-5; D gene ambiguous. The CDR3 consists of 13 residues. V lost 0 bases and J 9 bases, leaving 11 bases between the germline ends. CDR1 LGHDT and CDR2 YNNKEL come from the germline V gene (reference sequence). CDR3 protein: CASSQDIDGAQYF. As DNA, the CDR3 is TGTGCCAGCAGCCAAGATATCGACGGAGCCCAGTACTTC.

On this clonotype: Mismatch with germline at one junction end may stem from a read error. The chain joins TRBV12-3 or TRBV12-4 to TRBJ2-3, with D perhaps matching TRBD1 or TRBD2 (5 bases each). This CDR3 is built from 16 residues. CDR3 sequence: CTSSSWGSMSTDTQYF. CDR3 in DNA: TGTACCAGCAGTTCGTGGGGGTCTATGAGCACAGATACGCAGTATTTT.

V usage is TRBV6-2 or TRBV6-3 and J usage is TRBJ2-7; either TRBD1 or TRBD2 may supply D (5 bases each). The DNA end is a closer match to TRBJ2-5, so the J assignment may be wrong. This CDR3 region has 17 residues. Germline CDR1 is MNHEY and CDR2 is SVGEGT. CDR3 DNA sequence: TGTGCCAGCAGTACCGATCCGGGACGGGGTAAGGGAAGGACCCAGTACTTC. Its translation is CASSTDPGRGKGRTQYF.

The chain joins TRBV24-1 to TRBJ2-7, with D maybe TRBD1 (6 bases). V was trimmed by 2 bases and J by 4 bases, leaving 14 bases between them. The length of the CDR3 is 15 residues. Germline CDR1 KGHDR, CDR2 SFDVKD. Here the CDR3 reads CATSDWGQTGYEQYF. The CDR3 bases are TGTGCCACCAGTGATTGGGGGCAGACGGGGTACGAGCAGTACTTC.

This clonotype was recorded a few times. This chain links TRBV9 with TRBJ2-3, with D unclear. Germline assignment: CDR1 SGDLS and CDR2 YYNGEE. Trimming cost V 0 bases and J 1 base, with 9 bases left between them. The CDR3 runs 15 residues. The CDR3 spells CASSVEGSGTDTQYF. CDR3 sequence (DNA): TGTGCCAGCAGCGTAGAGGGCAGTGGCACAGATACGCAGTATTTT. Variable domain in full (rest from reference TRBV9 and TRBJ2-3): DSGVTQTPKHLITATGQRVTLRCSPRSGDLSVYWYQQSLDQGLQFLIQYYNGEERAKGNILERFSAQQFPDLHSELNLSSLELGDSALYFCASSVEGSGTDTQYFGPGTRLTVL.

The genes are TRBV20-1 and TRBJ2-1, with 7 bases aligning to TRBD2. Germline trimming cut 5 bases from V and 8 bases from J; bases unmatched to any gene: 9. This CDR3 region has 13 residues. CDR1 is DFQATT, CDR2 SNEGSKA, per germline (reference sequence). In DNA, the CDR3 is TGCAGTGCTGCTGGCAGGGCGGGAGATGAGCAGTTCTTC. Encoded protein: CSAAGRAGDEQFF.

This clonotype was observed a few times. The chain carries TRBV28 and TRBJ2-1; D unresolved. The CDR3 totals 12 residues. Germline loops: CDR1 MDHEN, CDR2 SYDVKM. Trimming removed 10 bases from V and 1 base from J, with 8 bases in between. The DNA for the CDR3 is TGTGCCACCAGCGCATCCTACAATGAGCAGTTCTTC. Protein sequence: CATSASYNEQFF.

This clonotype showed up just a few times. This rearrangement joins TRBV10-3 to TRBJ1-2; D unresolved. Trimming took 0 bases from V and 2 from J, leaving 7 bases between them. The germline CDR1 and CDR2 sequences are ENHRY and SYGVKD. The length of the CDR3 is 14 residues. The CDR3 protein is CAISESGGNYGYTF. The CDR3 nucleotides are TGTGCCATCAGTGAGTCGGGCGGGAACTATGGCTACACCTTC.

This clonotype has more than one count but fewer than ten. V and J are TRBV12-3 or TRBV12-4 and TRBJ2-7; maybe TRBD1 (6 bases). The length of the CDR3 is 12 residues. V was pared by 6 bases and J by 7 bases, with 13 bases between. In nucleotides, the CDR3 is TGTGCCAGCAGCCAAACAGGGTTGGAGCAGTACTTC. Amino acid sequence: CASSQTGLEQYF.

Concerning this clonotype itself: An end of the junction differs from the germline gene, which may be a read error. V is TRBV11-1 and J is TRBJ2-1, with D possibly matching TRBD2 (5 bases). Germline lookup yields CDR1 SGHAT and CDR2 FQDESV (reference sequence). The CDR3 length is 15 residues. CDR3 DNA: TGTGCCAGCACCTCCTGGCGACTAAACTACAATGGGCAGTTCTTC. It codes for CASTSWRLNYNGQFF.

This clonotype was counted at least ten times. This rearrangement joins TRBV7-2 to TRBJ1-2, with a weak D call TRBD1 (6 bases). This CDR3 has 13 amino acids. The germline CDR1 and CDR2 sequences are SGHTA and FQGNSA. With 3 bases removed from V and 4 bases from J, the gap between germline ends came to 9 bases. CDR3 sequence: CASSLGQIYGYTF. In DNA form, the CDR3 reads TGTGCCAGCAGCTTGGGACAAATCTATGGCTACACCTTC.

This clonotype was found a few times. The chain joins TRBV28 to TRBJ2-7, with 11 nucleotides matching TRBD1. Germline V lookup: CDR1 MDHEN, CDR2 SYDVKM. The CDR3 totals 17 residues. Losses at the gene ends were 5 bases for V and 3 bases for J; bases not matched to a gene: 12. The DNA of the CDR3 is TGTGCCAGCAGTCCCGGACAGGGGGCTGGTGGACTCTACGAGCAGTACTTC. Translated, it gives CASSPGQGAGGLYEQYF.

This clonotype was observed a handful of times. The CDR3 region is CASSLAGGNQETQYF. The CDR3 region has the DNA TGTGCCAGCAGCCTAGCGGGGGGGAACCAAGAGACCCAGTACTTC. The rearrangement uses TRBV12-3 or TRBV12-4 and TRBJ2-5; 12 bases are a match to TRBD2. Trimming removed 6 bases from V and 0 bases from J; junction bases left unmatched: 2. This CDR3 is built from 15 residues.

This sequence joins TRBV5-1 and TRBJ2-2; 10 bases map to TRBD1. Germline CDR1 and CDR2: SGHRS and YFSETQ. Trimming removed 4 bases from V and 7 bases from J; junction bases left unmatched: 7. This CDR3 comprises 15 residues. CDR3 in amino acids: CASSPPGQGSGELFF. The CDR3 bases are TGCGCCAGCAGCCCCCCGGGACAGGGGAGCGGGGAGCTGTTTTTT.

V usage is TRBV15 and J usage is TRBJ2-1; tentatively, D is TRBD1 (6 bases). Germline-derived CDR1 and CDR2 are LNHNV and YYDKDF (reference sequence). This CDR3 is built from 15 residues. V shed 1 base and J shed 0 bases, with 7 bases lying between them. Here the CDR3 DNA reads TGTGCCACCAGCAGAGGAGGGGGCTCCTACAATGAGCAGTTCTTC. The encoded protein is CATSRGGGSYNEQFF.

The CDR3: CASRLGQGQAYEQYF. The CDR3 nucleotides read TGTGCCAGCAGATTGGGACAGGGCCAGGCCTACGAGCAGTACTTC. The chain has TRBV12-3 or TRBV12-4 and TRBJ2-7, with 9 bases aligning to TRBD1. Losses at the gene ends were 6 bases for V and 2 bases for J; bases not matched to a gene: 8. The CDR3 runs 15 residues.

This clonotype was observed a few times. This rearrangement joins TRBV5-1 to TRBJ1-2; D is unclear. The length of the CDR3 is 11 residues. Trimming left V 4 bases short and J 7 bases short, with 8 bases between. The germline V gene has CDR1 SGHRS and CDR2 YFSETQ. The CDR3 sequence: CASSNDVGYTF. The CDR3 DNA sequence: TGCGCCAGCAGCAACGACGTTGGCTACACCTTC.

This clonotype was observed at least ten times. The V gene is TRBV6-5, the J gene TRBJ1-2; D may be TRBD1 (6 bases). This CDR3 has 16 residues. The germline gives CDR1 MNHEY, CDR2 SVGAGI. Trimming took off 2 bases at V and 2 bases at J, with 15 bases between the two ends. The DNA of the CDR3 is TGTGCCAGCAGTTACGGTGGTGCAGGGGCAAACTATGGCTACACCTTC. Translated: CASSYGGAGANYGYTF.

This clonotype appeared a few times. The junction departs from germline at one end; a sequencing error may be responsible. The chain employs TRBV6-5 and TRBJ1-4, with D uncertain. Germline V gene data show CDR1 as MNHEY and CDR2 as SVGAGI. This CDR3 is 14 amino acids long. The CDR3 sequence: CAGRPLERDEKLFF. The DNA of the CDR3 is TGTGCCGGCAGACCGCTCGAGCGGGATGAAAAACTGTTTTTT.

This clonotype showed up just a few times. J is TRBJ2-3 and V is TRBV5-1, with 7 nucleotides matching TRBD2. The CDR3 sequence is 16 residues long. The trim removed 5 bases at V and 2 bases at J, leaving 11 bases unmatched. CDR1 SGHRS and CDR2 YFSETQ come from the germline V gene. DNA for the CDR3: TGCGCCAGCAGGGTCATGGGCGGGGGTTCCACAGATACGCAGTATTTT. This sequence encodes CASRVMGGGSTDTQYF. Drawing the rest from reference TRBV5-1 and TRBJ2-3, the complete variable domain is KAGVTQTPRYLIKTRGQQVTLSCSPISGHRSVSWYQQTPGQGLQFLFEYFSETQRNKGNFPGRFSGRQFSNSRSEMNVSTLELGDSALYLCASRVMGGGSTDTQYFGPGTRLTVL.

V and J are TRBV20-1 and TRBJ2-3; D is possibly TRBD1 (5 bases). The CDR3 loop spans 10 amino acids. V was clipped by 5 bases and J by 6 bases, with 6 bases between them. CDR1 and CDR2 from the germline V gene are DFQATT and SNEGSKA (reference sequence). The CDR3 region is CSAYRDTQYF. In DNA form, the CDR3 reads TGCAGTGCTTACAGGGATACGCAGTATTTT.

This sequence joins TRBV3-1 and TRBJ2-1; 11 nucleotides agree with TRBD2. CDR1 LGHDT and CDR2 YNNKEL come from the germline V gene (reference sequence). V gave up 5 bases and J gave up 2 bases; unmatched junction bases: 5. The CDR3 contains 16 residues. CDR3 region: CASSISGGAPYNEQFF. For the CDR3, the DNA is TGTGCCAGCAGCATTAGCGGGGGGGCCCCCTACAATGAGCAGTTCTTC.

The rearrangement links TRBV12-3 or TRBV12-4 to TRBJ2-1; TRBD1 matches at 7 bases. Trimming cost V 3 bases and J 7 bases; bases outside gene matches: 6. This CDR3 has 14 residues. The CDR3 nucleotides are TGTGCCAGCAGTTTCCCCGACAGGGAAAATGAGCAGTTCTTC. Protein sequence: CASSFPDRENEQFF.